This passage covers 10 T cell receptor beta chains from one sample sequenced in a study of post-analysis software for immune sequencing data. Which antigens these TCRs recognize remains unknown. Study observations and caveats: Roughly 5 TRBV segments occurring more often in patients than controls included TRBV5-6, TRBV5-1 and TRBV20-1.

Carried by the TCR beta cDNA libraries were unique molecular identifiers. TCRdb used MiXCR to reprocess the PCR reads, holding one entry per CDR3 protein. The sample consists of 700,000 to 800,000 distinct CDR3 sequences, 25% to 30% of them appearing once. The specimen was blood. The receptors originated from a girl aged 10 to 17 with multiple sclerosis.

In this sample, this clonotype turned up a few times. The chain has TRBV5-1 and TRBJ2-3; perhaps TRBD1 as D (6 bases). Trimming took off 4 bases at V and 4 bases at J, with 10 bases between the two ends. The germline V gene has CDR1 SGHRS and CDR2 YFSETQ. The CDR3 sequence is 13 residues long. The CDR3 spells CASSQGSADTQYF. CDR3 nucleotide sequence: TGCGCCAGCAGCCAGGGGAGCGCAGATACGCAGTATTTT.

The CDR3 sequence: CAISGGPNEQFF. The CDR3, as DNA: TGTGCCATCAGTGGGGGCCCCAATGAGCAGTTCTTC. The rearrangement joins TRBV10-3 to TRBJ2-1; D perhaps matches TRBD1 (5 bases). Germline CDR1 and CDR2: ENHRY and SYGVKD. The CDR3 contains 12 residues. The V end was cut by 4 bases, the J end by 6 bases, with 7 bases between.

The CDR3 bases are TGTGCCAGCAGCGGGGGACTAGCGGGAGGGTACGAGCAGTACTTC. It translates to CASSGGLAGGYEQYF. The chain has TRBV9 and TRBJ2-7, with 16 bases matching TRBD2. Unmatched junction bases numbered 1, after V lost 3 bases and J lost 4 bases. From germline, CDR1 is SGDLS and CDR2 YYNGEE. This CDR3 contains 15 residues.

The rearrangement joins TRBV4-2 to TRBJ2-1; 8 nucleotides match TRBD2. CDR1 LGHNA and CDR2 YNFKEQ come from the germline V gene. This CDR3 is built from 21 residues. The V segment lost 4 bases and the J segment 4 bases; nucleotides outside the gene matches: 24. CDR3 region: CASSRGGTASGGPFSYNEQFF. For the CDR3, the DNA is TGTGCCAGCAGCCGAGGAGGCACAGCGAGCGGGGGCCCCTTTAGTTACAATGAGCAGTTCTTC.

This clonotype came up a few times. The chain combines TRBV11-2 with TRBJ2-3; TRBD1 matches at 11 bases. The CDR3 has 16 amino acids. With V trimmed by 5 bases and J by 3 bases, 7 bases remained unmatched. CDR1 and CDR2 (germline): SGHAT, FQNNGV. The CDR3 spells CASSPTDRGLTDTQYF. CDR3 bases: TGTGCCAGCAGCCCGACGGACAGGGGGCTTACAGATACGCAGTATTTT.

V gene TRBV12-3 or TRBV12-4 combines with J gene TRBJ1-4, with a possible D match to TRBD1 (6 bases). V lost 7 bases and J lost 3, with 12 bases in between. This CDR3 has 14 residues. The CDR3 DNA reads TGTGCCAGCACCCCAGGGGCGGCTAATGAAAAACTGTTTTTT. It translates to CASTPGAANEKLFF.

The chain couples TRBV4-2 to TRBJ1-1, with D unclear. Trimming shortened V by 0 bases and J by 1 base, and 6 bases separated the two germline ends. The CDR3 is made up of 14 amino acids. The V gene's germline CDR1 is LGHNA and CDR2 YNFKEQ. The CDR3 protein is CASSQDLPNTEAFF. The CDR3 coding sequence is TGTGCCAGCAGCCAAGATCTCCCGAACACTGAAGCTTTCTTT.

The chain is built from TRBV28 and TRBJ2-2; a possible D gene is TRBD2 (6 bases). Germline-derived CDR1 and CDR2 are MDHEN and SYDVKM. V lost 2 bases to trimming and J lost 5 bases, with 18 bases between them. The CDR3 totals 17 residues. The CDR3 loop is CASSLIGLASGTGELFF. CDR3 bases: TGTGCCAGCAGTTTAATCGGCCTAGCGAGCGGTACCGGGGAGCTGTTTTTT. The full variable domain, its missing parts supplied by reference TRBV28 and TRBJ2-2, is DVKVTQSSRYLVKRTGEKVFLECVQDMDHENMFWYRQDPGLGLRLIYFSYDVKMKEKGDIPEGYSVSREKKERFSLILESASTNQTSMYLCASSLIGLASGTGELFFGEGSRLTVL.

This clonotype has just a few counts. The genes are TRBV6-1 and TRBJ2-3; TRBD2 is a possible D gene (6 bases). Trimming took off 4 bases at V and 2 bases at J, with 16 bases between the two ends. Germline V gene lookup returns CDR1 MNHNS and CDR2 SASEGT. The CDR3 contains 16 residues. This CDR3 reads CASSVLPGLSTDTQYF. The CDR3 bases are TGTGCCAGCAGTGTCCTCCCGGGACTTTCCACAGATACGCAGTATTTT.

Only a few counts were recorded for this clonotype. The V call is TRBV2, the J call TRBJ1-2; D unclear. The CDR3 runs to 11 residues. V was pared by 7 bases and J by 6 bases, with 9 bases between. Germline CDR1 reads SNHLY; CDR2 reads FYNNEI. This CDR3 reads CASTYLDGYTF. The CDR3 DNA follows: TGTGCCAGCACCTATTTGGATGGCTACACCTTC.